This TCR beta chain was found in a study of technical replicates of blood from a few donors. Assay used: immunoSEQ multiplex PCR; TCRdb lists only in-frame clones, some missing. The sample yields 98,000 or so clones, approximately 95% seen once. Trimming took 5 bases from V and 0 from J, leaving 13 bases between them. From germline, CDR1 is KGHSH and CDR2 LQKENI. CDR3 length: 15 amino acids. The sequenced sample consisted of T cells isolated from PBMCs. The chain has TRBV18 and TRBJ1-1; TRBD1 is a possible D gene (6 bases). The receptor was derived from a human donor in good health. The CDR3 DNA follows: TGTGCCAGCTCAGGCACCGGGACATTGAACACTGAAGCTTTCTTT. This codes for CASSGTGTLNTEAFF.